This T cell receptor beta chain is drawn from a study of cytomegalovirus exposure and HLA in healthy donors. Regarding the study as a whole: Because they were indistinguishable, some V segments, including TRBV6-2 and TRBV6-3, were excluded. Specific recognition of CMV antigens was confirmed in vitro for three chains (all CMV-associated).

With regard to this clone: Its antigen remains unidentified.

The PCR contained 60 Vbeta and 13 Jbeta primers. The assay was immunoSEQ multiplex PCR, and TCRdb's table has in-frame clones only and misses some. Of fewer than 200,000 clones listed, approximately 82% are singletons. CDR3 length: 14 residues. Trimming pared 6 bases from V and 5 bases from J, leaving 16 bases between. Germline V gene lookup returns CDR1 SEHNR and CDR2 FQNEAQ (reference sequence). The genes are TRBV7-9 and TRBJ1-1; possible D gene TRBD1, 5 bases. The receptor comes from a male donor in good health and CMV-seronegative. The sample was PBMCs. For the CDR3, the DNA is TGTGCCAGCAGTTCTACAGGTTTCAGTACTGAAGCTTTCTTT. It translates to CASSSTGFSTEAFF.